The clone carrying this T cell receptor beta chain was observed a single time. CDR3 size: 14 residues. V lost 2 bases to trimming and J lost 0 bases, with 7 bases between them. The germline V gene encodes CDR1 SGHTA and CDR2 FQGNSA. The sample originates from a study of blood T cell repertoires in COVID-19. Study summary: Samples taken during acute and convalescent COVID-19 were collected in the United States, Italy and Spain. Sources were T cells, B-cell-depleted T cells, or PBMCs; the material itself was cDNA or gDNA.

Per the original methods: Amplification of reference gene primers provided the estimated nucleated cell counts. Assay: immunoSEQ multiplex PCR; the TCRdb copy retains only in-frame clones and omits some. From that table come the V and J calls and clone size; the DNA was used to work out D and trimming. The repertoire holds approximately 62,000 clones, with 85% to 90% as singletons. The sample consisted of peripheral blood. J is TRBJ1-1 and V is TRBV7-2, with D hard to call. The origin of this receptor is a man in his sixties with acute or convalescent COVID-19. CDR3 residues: CASSLQRMNTEAFF. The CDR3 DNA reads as TGTGCCAGCAGCTTACAGAGGATGAACACTGAAGCTTTCTTT.